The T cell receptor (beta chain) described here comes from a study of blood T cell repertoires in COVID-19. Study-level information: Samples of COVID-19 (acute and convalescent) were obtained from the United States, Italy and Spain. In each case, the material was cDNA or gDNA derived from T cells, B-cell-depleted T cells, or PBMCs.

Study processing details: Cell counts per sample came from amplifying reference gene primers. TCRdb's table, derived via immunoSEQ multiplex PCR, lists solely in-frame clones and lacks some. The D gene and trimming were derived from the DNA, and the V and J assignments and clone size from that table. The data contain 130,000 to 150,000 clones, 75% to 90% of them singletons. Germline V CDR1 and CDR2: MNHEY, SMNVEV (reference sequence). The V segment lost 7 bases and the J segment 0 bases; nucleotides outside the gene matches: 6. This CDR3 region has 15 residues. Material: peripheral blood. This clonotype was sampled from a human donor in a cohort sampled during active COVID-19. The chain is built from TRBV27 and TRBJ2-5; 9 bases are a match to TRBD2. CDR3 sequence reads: CASMGREGYQETQYF. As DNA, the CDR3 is TGTGCCAGCATGGGGCGGGAGGGATACCAAGAGACCCAGTACTTC.